This TCR beta chain was captured in a study of naive and memory T cell subsets. An equimolar mix of two oligonucleotides served as the beta constant-region primer for TRBC1 and TRBC2. TCRdb re-called the UMI-ligation and nested PCR reads through MiXCR, storing one row per CDR3 protein. Of around 27,000 distinct CDR3 sequences in the sample, roughly 10% were seen once. V was clipped by 5 bases and J by 2 bases, with 16 bases between them. Germline V gene lookup returns CDR1 MNHNY and CDR2 SVGAGI (reference sequence). This CDR3 contains 15 residues. Whole-study findings and limits: In CD4 and CD8 cells, diversity dropped from naive through EMRA.

A note on this clonotype: The antigen remains unidentified.

The receptor was isolated from a human donor in good health. The sequenced material came from effector memory CD4+ T cells from blood. As to subset: effector memory, CD45RA- CD27-. This sequence joins TRBV6-6 and TRBJ2-7; D perhaps matches TRBD1 (6 bases). CDR3 amino acids: CASSKQGIGTYEQYF. CDR3 coding DNA: TGTGCCAGCAGTAAACAGGGCATAGGCACCTACGAGCAGTACTTC.